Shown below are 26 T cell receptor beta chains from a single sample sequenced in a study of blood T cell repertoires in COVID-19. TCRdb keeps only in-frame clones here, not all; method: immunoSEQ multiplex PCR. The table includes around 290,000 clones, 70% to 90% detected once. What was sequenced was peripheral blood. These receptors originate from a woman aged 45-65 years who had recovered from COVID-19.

This CDR3 reads CASSFGTGYQYF. The CDR3 bases are TGTGCCAGCAGCTTTGGAACAGGGTACCAGTACTTC. V is TRBV5-6 and J is TRBJ2-5, with D tentatively TRBD1 (6 bases). Trimming cost V 2 bases and J 10 bases, with 12 bases left between them. CDR1 SGHDT and CDR2 YYEEEE come from the germline V gene. This CDR3 is 12 amino acids long.

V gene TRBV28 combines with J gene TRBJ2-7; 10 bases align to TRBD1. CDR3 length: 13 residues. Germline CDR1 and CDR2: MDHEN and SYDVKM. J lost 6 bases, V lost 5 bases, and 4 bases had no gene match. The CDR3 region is CASSVTGGPEQYF. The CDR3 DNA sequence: TGTGCCAGCAGTGTGACAGGGGGCCCCGAGCAGTACTTC.

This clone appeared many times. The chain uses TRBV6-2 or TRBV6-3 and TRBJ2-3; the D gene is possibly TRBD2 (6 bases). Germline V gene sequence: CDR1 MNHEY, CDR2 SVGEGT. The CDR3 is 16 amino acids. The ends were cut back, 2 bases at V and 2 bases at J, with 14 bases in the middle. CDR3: CASSYDTSLHTDTQYF. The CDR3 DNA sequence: TGTGCCAGCAGTTACGATACTAGCTTACACACAGATACGCAGTATTTT.

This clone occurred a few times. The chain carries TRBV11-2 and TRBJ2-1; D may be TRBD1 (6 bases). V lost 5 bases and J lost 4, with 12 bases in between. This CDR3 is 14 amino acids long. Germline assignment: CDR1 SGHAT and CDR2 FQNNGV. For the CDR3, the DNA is TGTGCCAGCAGCGCGGCAGGACAGTACAATGAGCAGTTCTTC. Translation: CASSAAGQYNEQFF.

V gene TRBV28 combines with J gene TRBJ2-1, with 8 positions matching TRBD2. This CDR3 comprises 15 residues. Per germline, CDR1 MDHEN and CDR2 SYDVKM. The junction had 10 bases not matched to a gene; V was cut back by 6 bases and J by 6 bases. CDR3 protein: CASSPRSGSFNEQFF. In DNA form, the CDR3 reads TGTGCCAGCAGCCCTCGAAGCGGGAGCTTCAATGAGCAGTTCTTC.

The CDR3 protein is CATSERRLAGKQETQYF. The CDR3 DNA sequence: TGTGCCACCAGTGAACGAAGACTAGCGGGTAAACAAGAGACCCAGTACTTC. This chain uses TRBV24-1 with TRBJ2-5; the match to TRBD2 covers 10 bases. CDR3 length: 17 residues. The V segment lost 4 bases and the J segment 2 bases; nucleotides outside the gene matches: 9. The germline CDR1 and CDR2 sequences are KGHDR and SFDVKD.

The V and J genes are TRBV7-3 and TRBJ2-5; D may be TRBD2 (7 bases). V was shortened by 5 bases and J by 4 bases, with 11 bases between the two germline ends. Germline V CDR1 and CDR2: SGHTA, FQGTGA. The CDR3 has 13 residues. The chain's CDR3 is CASSLGGRETQYF. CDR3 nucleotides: TGTGCCAGCAGCCTCGGGGGGCGAGAGACCCAGTACTTC.

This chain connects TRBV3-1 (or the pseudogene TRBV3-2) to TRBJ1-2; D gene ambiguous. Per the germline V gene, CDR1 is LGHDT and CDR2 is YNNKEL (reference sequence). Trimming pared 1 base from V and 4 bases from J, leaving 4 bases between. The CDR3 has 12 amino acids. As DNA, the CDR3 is TGTGCCAGCAGCCAAGGTATCTATGGCTACACCTTC. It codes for CASSQGIYGYTF.

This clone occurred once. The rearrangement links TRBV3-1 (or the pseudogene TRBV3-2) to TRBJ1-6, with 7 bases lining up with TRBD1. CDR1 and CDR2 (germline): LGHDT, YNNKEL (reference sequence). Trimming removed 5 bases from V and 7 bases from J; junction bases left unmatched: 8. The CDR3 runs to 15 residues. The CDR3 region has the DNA TGTGCCAGCAGCACGCGGGACAGCCAGAATTCACCCCTCCACTTT. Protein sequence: CASSTRDSQNSPLHF.

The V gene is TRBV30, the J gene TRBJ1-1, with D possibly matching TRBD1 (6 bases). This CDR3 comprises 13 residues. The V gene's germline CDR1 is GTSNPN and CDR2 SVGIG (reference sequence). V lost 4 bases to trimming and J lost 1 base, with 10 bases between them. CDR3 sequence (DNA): TGTGCCTGGACCCCGACAGGGAACACTGAAGCTTTCTTT. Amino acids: CAWTPTGNTEAFF.

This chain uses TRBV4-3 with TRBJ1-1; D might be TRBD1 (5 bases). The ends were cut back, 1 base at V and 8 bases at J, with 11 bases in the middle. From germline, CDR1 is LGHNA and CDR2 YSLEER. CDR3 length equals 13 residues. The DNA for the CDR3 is TGCGCCAGCAGCCAAGTTTATGACAGCGAAGCTTTCTTT. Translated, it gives CASSQVYDSEAFF.

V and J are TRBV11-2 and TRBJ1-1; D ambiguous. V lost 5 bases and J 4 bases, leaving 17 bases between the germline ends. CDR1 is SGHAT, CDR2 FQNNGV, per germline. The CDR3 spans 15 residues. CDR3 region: CASSAPARGVTEAFF. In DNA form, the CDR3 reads TGTGCCAGCAGCGCTCCAGCCCGGGGTGTCACTGAAGCTTTCTTT.

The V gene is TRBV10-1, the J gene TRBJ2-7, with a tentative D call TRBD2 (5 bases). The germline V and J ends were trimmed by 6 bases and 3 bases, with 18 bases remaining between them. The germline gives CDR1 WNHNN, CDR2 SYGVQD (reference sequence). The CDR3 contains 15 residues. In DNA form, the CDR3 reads TGCGCCAGCAGACCCCCGGCGAGGGTAGGCTACGAGCAGTACTTC. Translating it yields CASRPPARVGYEQYF.

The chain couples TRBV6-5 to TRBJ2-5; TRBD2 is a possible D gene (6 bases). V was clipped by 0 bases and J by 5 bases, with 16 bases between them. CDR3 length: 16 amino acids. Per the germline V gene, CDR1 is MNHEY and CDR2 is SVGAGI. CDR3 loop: CASSYSGTPGQETQYF. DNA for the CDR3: TGTGCCAGCAGTTACTCTGGGACTCCCGGGCAGGAGACCCAGTACTTC.

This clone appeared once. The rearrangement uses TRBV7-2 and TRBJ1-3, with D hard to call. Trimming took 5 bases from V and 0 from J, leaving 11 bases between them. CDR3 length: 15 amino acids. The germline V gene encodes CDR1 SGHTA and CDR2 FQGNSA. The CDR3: CASSPATRSGNTIYF. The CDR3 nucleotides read TGTGCCAGCAGCCCAGCGACTCGCTCTGGAAACACCATATATTTT.

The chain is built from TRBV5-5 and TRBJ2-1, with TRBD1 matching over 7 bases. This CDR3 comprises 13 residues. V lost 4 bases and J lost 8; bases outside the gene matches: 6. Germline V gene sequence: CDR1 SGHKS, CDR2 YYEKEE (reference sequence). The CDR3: CASSRQGLDEQFF. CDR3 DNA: TGTGCCAGCAGCCGACAGGGTTTGGATGAGCAGTTCTTC.

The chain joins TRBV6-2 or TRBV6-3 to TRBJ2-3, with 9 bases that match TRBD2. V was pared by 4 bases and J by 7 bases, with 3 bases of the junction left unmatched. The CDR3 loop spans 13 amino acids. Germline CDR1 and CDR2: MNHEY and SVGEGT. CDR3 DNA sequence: TGTGCCAGCAGTTCCCTAGCGGGGAATACGCAGTATTTT. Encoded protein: CASSSLAGNTQYF.

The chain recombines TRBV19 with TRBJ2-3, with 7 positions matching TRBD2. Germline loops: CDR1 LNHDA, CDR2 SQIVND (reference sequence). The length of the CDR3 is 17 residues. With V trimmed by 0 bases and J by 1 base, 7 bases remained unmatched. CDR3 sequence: CASSIDDSGFGTDTQYF. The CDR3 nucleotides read TGTGCCAGTAGTATAGATGATAGCGGGTTTGGCACAGATACGCAGTATTTT.

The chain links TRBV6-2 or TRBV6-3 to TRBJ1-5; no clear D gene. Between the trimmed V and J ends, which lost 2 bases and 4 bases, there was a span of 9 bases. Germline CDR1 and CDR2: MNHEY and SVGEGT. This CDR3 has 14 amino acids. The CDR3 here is CASSYNLRNQPQHF. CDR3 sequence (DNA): TGTGCCAGCAGTTACAACCTTCGGAATCAGCCCCAGCATTTT.

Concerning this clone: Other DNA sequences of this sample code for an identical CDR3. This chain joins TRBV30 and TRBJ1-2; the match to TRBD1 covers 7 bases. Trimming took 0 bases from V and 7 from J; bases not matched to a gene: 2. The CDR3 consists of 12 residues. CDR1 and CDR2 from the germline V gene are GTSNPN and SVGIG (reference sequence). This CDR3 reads CAWSVTGFGYTF. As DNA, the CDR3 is TGTGCCTGGAGTGTGACAGGGTTTGGCTACACCTTC.

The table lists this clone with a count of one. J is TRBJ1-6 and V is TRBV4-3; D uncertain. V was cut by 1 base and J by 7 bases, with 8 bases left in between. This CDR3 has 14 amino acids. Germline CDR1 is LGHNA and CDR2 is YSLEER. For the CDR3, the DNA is TGCGCCAGCAGCCAAGTCAGATTGAATTCACCCCTCCACTTT. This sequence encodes CASSQVRLNSPLHF.

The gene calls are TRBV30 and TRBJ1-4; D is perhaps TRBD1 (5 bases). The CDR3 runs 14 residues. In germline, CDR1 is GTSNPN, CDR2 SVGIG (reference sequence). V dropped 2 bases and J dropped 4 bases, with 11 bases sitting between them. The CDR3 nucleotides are TGTGCCTGGAGTAAAAAGGGGATTAATGAAAAACTGTTTTTT. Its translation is CAWSKKGINEKLFF.

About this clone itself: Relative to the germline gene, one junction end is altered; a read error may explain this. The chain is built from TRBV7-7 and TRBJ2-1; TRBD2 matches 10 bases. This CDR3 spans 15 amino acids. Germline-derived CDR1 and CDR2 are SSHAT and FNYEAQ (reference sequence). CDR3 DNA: TGTGCTAGCAGCGCACTAGCGGGACCCTACAATGAGCAGTTCTTC. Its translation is CASSALAGPYNEQFF.

CDR3 sequence reads: CACTRTMNTEAFF. CDR3 coding DNA: TGTGCCTGCACCAGGACAATGAACACTGAAGCTTTCTTT. The J gene is TRBJ1-1, the V gene TRBV6-5, with a tentative D call TRBD1 (5 bases). The V end lost 11 bases, the J end lost 0 bases, and 13 bases lay between the germline ends. CDR3 length: 13 amino acids. Germline values: CDR1 MNHEY, CDR2 SVGAGI.

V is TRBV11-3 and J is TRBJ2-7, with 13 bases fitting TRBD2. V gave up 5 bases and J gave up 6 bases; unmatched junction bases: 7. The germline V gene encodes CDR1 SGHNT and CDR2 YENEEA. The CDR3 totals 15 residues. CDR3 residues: CASSPSGLAGAEQYF. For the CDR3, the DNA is TGTGCCAGCAGCCCATCAGGACTAGCGGGGGCCGAGCAGTACTTC.

The CDR3 loop reads CASSRGQAQSYEQYF. The CDR3 nucleotides are TGTGCCAGCAGCCGTGGACAGGCTCAATCCTACGAGCAGTACTTC. This sequence joins TRBV5-6 and TRBJ2-7; 7 bases align to TRBD1. With V trimmed by 4 bases and J by 1 base, 8 bases remained unmatched. The length of the CDR3 is 15 residues. The germline CDR1 and CDR2 sequences are SGHDT and YYEEEE.